One and the same sample provided the 17 T cell receptor beta chains below, sequenced in a study of T cell responses to AZD1222 COVID-19 vaccine. Sequenced by immunoSEQ multiplex PCR; TCRdb stores in-frame clones only, minus some. There are fewer than 150,000 clones in the sample; roughly nine tenths occur only once, and around a tenth lies in the top ten. Sequencing was performed on peripheral blood, taken 28 days after the second AZD1222 dose. These receptor sequences come from an adult who received the AZD1222 COVID-19 vaccine.

V usage is TRBV7-9 and J usage is TRBJ1-2, with D maybe TRBD1 (5 bases). The ends were cut back, 7 bases at V and 4 bases at J, with 22 bases in the middle. Germline values: CDR1 SEHNR, CDR2 FQNEAQ (reference sequence). CDR3 length: 16 residues. CDR3 in DNA: TGTGCCAGCACCTACGGCGGGGACGCCGGTTCCTATGGCTACACCTTC. Protein: CASTYGGDAGSYGYTF.

This chain connects TRBV14 to TRBJ2-1, with 10 bases aligning to TRBD2. The CDR3 contains 17 residues. With 4 bases clipped from V and 3 bases from J, the junction kept 9 bases outside the gene matches. CDR1 and CDR2 from the germline V gene are SGHDN and FVKESK. Written as DNA, the CDR3 is TGTGCCAGCAGCCCATATCGAGCGGGGGGGAACTACAATGAGCAGTTCTTC. Translation gives CASSPYRAGGNYNEQFF.

In DNA form, the CDR3 reads TGTGCCAGCAGCTTAGATCTGGTCGGGACTAGCGGGGGCGAGCAGTACTTC. Translated, it gives CASSLDLVGTSGGEQYF. The V gene is TRBV11-2, the J gene TRBJ2-7; 14 positions agree with TRBD2. The CDR3 sequence is 17 residues long. Trimming at V came to 0 bases and at J to 6 bases, leaving 7 bases not matched to a gene. Germline V gene sequence: CDR1 SGHAT, CDR2 FQNNGV.

The genes are TRBV15 and TRBJ1-5; D possibly corresponds to TRBD1 (5 bases). The germline V and J ends were trimmed by 0 bases and 4 bases, with 13 bases remaining between them. This CDR3 has 16 residues. Germline CDR1 and CDR2: LNHNV and YYDKDF (reference sequence). CDR3 residues: CATSRDRGHTNQPQHF. CDR3 DNA sequence: TGTGCCACCAGCAGAGATCGAGGACACACAAATCAGCCCCAGCATTTT.

The chain is built from TRBV7-9 and TRBJ2-1; D is undetermined. The CDR3 is 14 residues long. V was cut by 2 bases and J by 4 bases, with 9 bases left in between. The germline CDR1 and CDR2 sequences are SEHNR and FQNEAQ (reference sequence). The CDR3 bases are TGTGCCAGCAGCTTACAGATCCCTTACAATGAGCAGTTCTTC. It translates to CASSLQIPYNEQFF.

The chain combines TRBV18 with TRBJ1-5; 9 bases map to TRBD1. Trimming at V came to 3 bases and at J to 1 base, leaving 4 bases not matched to a gene. Germline CDR1 is KGHSH and CDR2 is LQKENI. CDR3 length: 16 amino acids. CDR3 nucleotides: TGTGCCAGCTCACCCTCACAGGGGGCCAGCAATCAGCCCCAGCATTTT. It yields the protein CASSPSQGASNQPQHF.

The rearrangement joins TRBV30 to TRBJ2-3, with 16 bases fitting TRBD2. With 3 bases clipped from V and 4 bases from J, the junction kept 4 bases outside the gene matches. Germline loops: CDR1 GTSNPN, CDR2 SVGIG (reference sequence). This CDR3 spans 16 amino acids. CDR3 sequence reads: CAWSRGTSGGADTQYF. CDR3 nucleotide sequence: TGTGCCTGGAGCCGAGGGACTAGCGGGGGGGCAGATACGCAGTATTTT.

The chain combines TRBV5-1 with TRBJ1-5; possible D gene TRBD1, 5 bases. Looked up from germline, CDR1 is SGHRS and CDR2 is YFSETQ. The germline V and J ends were trimmed by 3 bases and 1 base, with 11 bases remaining between them. The CDR3 is made up of 15 amino acids. The CDR3 bases are TGCGCCAGCAGCTGGGACGGTCAAAGCAATCAGCCCCAGCATTTT. Its protein product is CASSWDGQSNQPQHF.

The rearrangement links TRBV19 to TRBJ1-2; 9 nucleotides match TRBD1. CDR1 and CDR2 (germline): LNHDA, SQIVND (reference sequence). Trimming removed 5 bases from V and 2 bases from J; junction bases left unmatched: 6. The CDR3 spans 15 residues. CDR3 bases: TGTGCCAGTAGTCCCGGGACAGGGAACAACTATGGCTACACCTTC. Its protein product is CASSPGTGNNYGYTF.

V and J are TRBV5-1 and TRBJ1-2, with unresolved D. The length of the CDR3 is 15 residues. CDR1 is SGHRS and CDR2 is YFSETQ in the germline V gene. Deletions cut 4 bases from V and 8 bases from J, with 21 bases between. The CDR3 sequence: CASSEELSGPGGYTF. The CDR3, as DNA: TGCGCCAGCAGCGAGGAGTTATCTGGGCCTGGGGGCTACACCTTC.

V is TRBV24-1 and J is TRBJ1-2; no firm D call. Trimming removed 7 bases from V and 4 bases from J, with 9 bases in between. The CDR3 totals 12 residues. Germline lookup yields CDR1 KGHDR and CDR2 SFDVKD. CDR3 sequence reads: CATSDPSYGYTF. Written as DNA, the CDR3 is TGTGCCACCAGCGACCCGAGCTATGGCTACACCTTC.

This chain joins TRBV6-5 and TRBJ1-5; D not certain. The CDR3 sequence is 13 residues long. Germline CDR1 MNHEY, CDR2 SVGAGI. The germline V and J ends were trimmed by 2 bases and 5 bases, with 7 bases remaining between them. In nucleotides, the CDR3 is TGTGCCAGCAGTTACGGGAGGGATCAGCCCCAGCATTTT. This sequence encodes CASSYGRDQPQHF.

This sequence joins TRBV4-1 and TRBJ2-5; a weak D match, TRBD1 (6 bases). V gave up 2 bases and J gave up 0 bases, with 7 bases separating them. The CDR3 length is 14 residues. Germline lookup yields CDR1 MGHRA and CDR2 YSYEKL. The CDR3 reads CASSQYRDQETQYF. The CDR3 DNA follows: TGCGCCAGCAGCCAATACAGGGACCAAGAGACCCAGTACTTC.

This clone appeared a few times. The chain combines TRBV11-2 with TRBJ1-2; no clear D. The V end was cut by 5 bases, the J end by 7 bases, with 14 bases between. CDR1 SGHAT and CDR2 FQNNGV come from the germline V gene. The CDR3 contains 13 residues. CDR3 residues: CASSILGVGGYTF. The CDR3, as DNA: TGTGCCAGCAGCATACTCGGGGTTGGTGGCTACACCTTC.

V usage is TRBV4-2 and J usage is TRBJ1-1, with D perhaps TRBD1 (5 bases). CDR1 is LGHNA, CDR2 YNFKEQ, per germline. This CDR3 contains 14 residues. V gave up 0 bases and J gave up 6 bases, with 11 bases separating them. The CDR3 spells CASSQDLMGAEAFF. The DNA of the CDR3 is TGTGCCAGCAGCCAAGATCTGATGGGGGCTGAAGCTTTCTTT.

This clone was picked up one time. The chain combines TRBV20-1 with TRBJ1-3; D not certain. V was pared by 3 bases and J by 3 bases, with 9 bases between. Germline V gives CDR1 DFQATT, CDR2 SNEGSKA (reference sequence). The CDR3 has 13 amino acids. The CDR3 region is CSASQSVGNTIYF. CDR3 DNA: TGCAGTGCTAGTCAGTCGGTTGGAAACACCATATATTTT.

The chain links TRBV29-1 to TRBJ2-1; D ambiguous. V dropped 7 bases and J dropped 10 bases, with 20 bases sitting between them. This CDR3 has 13 residues. The germline V gene has CDR1 SQVTM and CDR2 ANQGSEA. As DNA, the CDR3 is TGCAGCGGGCGTCTCCCGACCCTTTGGGAGCAGTTCTTC. Translation gives CSGRLPTLWEQFF.